These 21 T cell receptor beta chains were sequenced from one sample in a study of T-cell reconstitution after alpha-beta-depleted transplantation in children. Preparation of the TCRbeta library used unique molecular identifiers. TCRdb passed the PCR reads through MiXCR, listing each CDR3 protein once. This table holds about 480,000 distinct CDR3 sequences, around an eighth found once. The source material was PBMCs from the stem cell graft donor, sampled from the stem cell graft. The receptors derive from a human donor who donated a stem cell graft to a child with combined immunodeficiency.

This rearrangement joins TRBV10-2 to TRBJ2-5; D is possibly TRBD1 or TRBD2 (6 bases each). Trimming shortened V by 6 bases and J by 1 base, and 12 bases separated the two germline ends. This CDR3 is 14 amino acids long. Germline V CDR1 and CDR2: WSHSY, SAAADI. CDR3 nucleotide sequence: TGCGCCAGCAGGGGGGGCTCCAGCCAAGAGACCCAGTACTTC. It yields the protein CASRGGSSQETQYF.

This clonotype was found many times. The germline gene is not matched at one end of the junction; a read error may be the cause. The gene calls are TRBV6-1 and TRBJ2-5, with 10 bases aligning to TRBD2. This CDR3 is 15 amino acids long. Germline values: CDR1 MNHNS, CDR2 SASEGT. The chain's CDR3 is CASREAGGPGETQYF. CDR3 DNA: TGTGCCAGCAGGGAAGCGGGGGGGCCTGGAGAGACCCAGTACTTC.

This clonotype appeared a few times. The chain couples TRBV5-1 to TRBJ1-3, with a tentative D call TRBD1 (5 bases). Deletions cut 2 bases from V and 0 bases from J, with 18 bases between. Germline V gene lookup returns CDR1 SGHRS and CDR2 YFSETQ. CDR3 length equals 18 residues. CDR3 DNA sequence: TGCGCCAGCAGCTTCCGGCCAGGGAAAAACTTCTCTGGAAACACCATATATTTT. Its protein product is CASSFRPGKNFSGNTIYF.

This clonotype showed up many times. The rearrangement uses TRBV5-1 and TRBJ2-5; either TRBD1 or TRBD2 may fit D (5 bases each). The CDR3 sequence is 14 residues long. The germline V gene has CDR1 SGHRS and CDR2 YFSETQ. With 1 base removed from V and 5 bases from J, the gap between germline ends came to 12 bases. The CDR3 region is CASSLRTGRETQYF. Here the CDR3 DNA reads TGCGCCAGCAGCTTGAGAACGGGGCGGGAGACCCAGTACTTC.

This clonotype was detected ten times or more. The gene calls are TRBV12-3 or TRBV12-4 and TRBJ1-4, with D possibly being TRBD1 (5 bases). V was pared by 4 bases and J by 1 base, with 7 bases between. The CDR3 is 14 residues long. In DNA form, the CDR3 reads TGTGCCAGCAGTTGGGGCTTAACTAATGAAAAACTGTTTTTT. The encoded protein is CASSWGLTNEKLFF.

This sequence joins TRBV15 and TRBJ2-1; the D gene is possibly TRBD1 (6 bases). Deletions cut 2 bases from V and 4 bases from J, with 9 bases between. The CDR3 spans 14 residues. The germline gives CDR1 LNHNV, CDR2 YYDKDF (reference sequence). CDR3 amino acids: CATSRLQGYNEQFF. The CDR3 region has the DNA TGTGCCACCAGCAGACTACAGGGTTACAATGAGCAGTTCTTC.

This clonotype has just a few counts. The rearrangement links TRBV5-1 to TRBJ2-3; D not certain. The V end was cut by 3 bases, the J end by 4 bases, with 15 bases between. The CDR3 totals 15 residues. Germline V gene lookup returns CDR1 SGHRS and CDR2 YFSETQ. In DNA form, the CDR3 reads TGCGCCAGCAGCTCTCCACAAGTCCGCCCAGATACGCAGTATTTT. Translating gives CASSSPQVRPDTQYF.

The V call is TRBV15, the J call TRBJ2-7, with unresolved D. This CDR3 has 15 residues. Germline values: CDR1 LNHNV, CDR2 YYDKDF (reference sequence). The V and J ends lost 0 bases and 2 bases respectively, with 11 bases between them. The CDR3 DNA is TGTGCCACCAGCAGAGATAGAGCTCTTCCCTACGAGCAGTACTTC. Its protein is CATSRDRALPYEQYF. Supplemented by reference TRBV15 and TRBJ2-7, the full variable domain reads DAMVIQNPRYQVTQFGKPVTLSCSQTLNHNVMYWYQQKSSQAPKLLFHYYDKDFNNEADTPDNFQSRRPNTSFCFLDIRSPGLGDTAMYLCATSRDRALPYEQYFGPGTRLTVT.

This clonotype showed up just a few times. The CDR3 reads CASRHTGLGNEQFF. CDR3 bases: TGTGCCAGCAGACACACAGGGCTGGGGAATGAGCAGTTCTTC. The chain recombines TRBV6-2 or TRBV6-3 with TRBJ2-1, with D possibly matching TRBD1 (6 bases). Trimming pared 6 bases from V and 7 bases from J, leaving 16 bases between. There are 14 residues in the CDR3. CDR1 is MNHEY, CDR2 SVGEGT, per germline.

The V and J genes are TRBV20-1 and TRBJ2-7; 7 positions agree with TRBD1. There are 14 residues in the CDR3. J gave up 4 bases and V 0 bases, and 6 bases lay outside the gene matches. Germline-derived CDR1 and CDR2 are DFQATT and SNEGSKA (reference sequence). The CDR3 region is CSARDWTGHYEQYF. DNA of the CDR3: TGCAGTGCTAGAGATTGGACAGGTCATTACGAGCAGTACTTC.

The chain employs TRBV12-3 or TRBV12-4 and TRBJ2-7, with a possible D match to TRBD2 (6 bases). The CDR3 covers 13 residues. Trimming cost V 2 bases and J 4 bases, with 9 bases left between them. DNA of the CDR3: TGTGCCAGCAGTTTATTTGCGGGGTACGAGCAGTACTTC. It translates to CASSLFAGYEQYF.

This sequence joins TRBV5-1 and TRBJ1-4, with 12 bases lining up with TRBD1. Per the germline V gene, CDR1 is SGHRS and CDR2 is YFSETQ. The trim removed 5 bases at V and 8 bases at J, leaving 7 bases unmatched. There are 15 residues in the CDR3. As DNA, the CDR3 is TGCGCCAGCAGTCGGGACAGGGGGCGAGGAGAAAAACTGTTTTTT. This translates into CASSRDRGRGEKLFF.

The rearrangement links TRBV6-5 to TRBJ2-1, with 7 bases that match TRBD2. CDR1 and CDR2 from the germline V gene are MNHEY and SVGAGI. This CDR3 has 16 amino acids. The trim removed 2 bases at V and 2 bases at J, leaving 6 bases unmatched. CDR3 in DNA: TGTGCCAGCAGTTACGGACTAGTTAGCCCCTACAATGAGCAGTTCTTC. It encodes CASSYGLVSPYNEQFF.

To note about this clonotype: The junction departs from germline at one end; a sequencing error may be responsible. The chain couples TRBV4-3 to TRBJ2-7, with TRBD2 identical over 12 bases. CDR1 and CDR2 (germline): LGHNA, YSLEER. The CDR3 sequence is 17 residues long. CDR3 nucleotide sequence: TGCGCCAGCAGCAAAGATTTACCCCTAGCGGGAGGGCGGGAGCAGTACTTC. This sequence encodes CASSKDLPLAGGREQYF.

This clonotype was detected only a few times. The chain recombines TRBV5-4 with TRBJ2-7; D gene uncertain. The CDR3 sequence is 13 residues long. CDR1 and CDR2 (germline): SGHNT, YYREEE (reference sequence). V was cut by 1 base and J by 4 bases, with 9 bases left in between. This CDR3 is CASSLNDGYEQYF. The DNA for the CDR3 is TGTGCCAGCAGCTTGAATGACGGGTACGAGCAGTACTTC.

Sample share makes this clonotype medium-sized. The CDR3 nucleotides are TGCAGTGCTAAGGCCCCGTCCCCGAACACCGGGGAGCTGTTTTTT. Protein: CSAKAPSPNTGELFF. V is TRBV20-1 and J is TRBJ2-2; D gene ambiguous. This CDR3 comprises 15 residues. The V end was cut by 4 bases, the J end by 0 bases, with 12 bases between. Germline assignment: CDR1 DFQATT and CDR2 SNEGSKA (reference sequence).

This clonotype appeared a few times. The V gene is TRBV10-2, the J gene TRBJ2-7; D is perhaps TRBD1 (6 bases). V dropped 6 bases and J dropped 3 bases, with 12 bases sitting between them. This CDR3 region has 13 residues. Germline V gene data show CDR1 as WSHSY and CDR2 as SAAADI. Here the CDR3 DNA reads TGCGCCAGCAGGCAGGGGCCCTTCTACGAGCAGTACTTC. Protein sequence: CASRQGPFYEQYF.

This clonotype was counted ten times or more. This chain joins TRBV5-1 and TRBJ2-7; 7 bases fit TRBD1. The CDR3 extends over 12 amino acids. Trimming took 4 bases from V and 5 from J; bases not matched to a gene: 3. CDR1 and CDR2 from the germline V gene are SGHRS and YFSETQ. The CDR3 sequence is CASSLTGDEQYF. CDR3 nucleotide sequence: TGCGCCAGCAGCCTCACAGGGGACGAGCAGTACTTC.

V usage is TRBV5-1 and J usage is TRBJ2-3; a weak D match, TRBD1 (6 bases). This CDR3 region has 15 residues. V was cut by 4 bases and J by 0 bases, with 12 bases left in between. Germline V gene lookup returns CDR1 SGHRS and CDR2 YFSETQ. The CDR3 DNA reads TGCGCCAGCAGCATACAGGGTCCTAGCACAGATACGCAGTATTTT. It codes for CASSIQGPSTDTQYF. The variable domain in full, with the rest retrieved from reference TRBV5-1 and TRBJ2-3, is KAGVTQTPRYLIKTRGQQVTLSCSPISGHRSVSWYQQTPGQGLQFLFEYFSETQRNKGNFPGRFSGRQFSNSRSEMNVSTLELGDSALYLCASSIQGPSTDTQYFGPGTRLTVL.

V usage is TRBV11-1 and J usage is TRBJ2-3; 11 nucleotides match TRBD2. The CDR3 contains 14 residues. With 2 bases clipped from V and 8 bases from J, the junction kept 3 bases outside the gene matches. The germline CDR1 and CDR2 sequences are SGHAT and FQDESV (reference sequence). CDR3 coding DNA: TGTGCCAGCAGCTTAATAGCGGGGGGGCCTACGCAGTATTTT. Amino acid sequence: CASSLIAGGPTQYF.

This clonotype has ten or more counts. J is TRBJ2-7 and V is TRBV12-3 or TRBV12-4; D gene uncertain. Trimming pared 3 bases from V and 4 bases from J, leaving 10 bases between. The CDR3 has 13 residues. CDR3 bases: TGTGCCAGCAGTTTCACCCAGTCTTACGAGCAGTACTTC. This gives the protein CASSFTQSYEQYF.